These T cell receptor beta chains were read from a single sample in a study of cytomegalovirus exposure and HLA in healthy donors. Assay: immunoSEQ multiplex PCR; the TCRdb copy retains only in-frame clones and omits some. The data contain 85,000 to 130,000 clones, more than 65% of them singletons. The sequencing input was PBMCs. Source of these receptors: a woman aged 18-29 years in good health and CMV-seronegative. Both conserved end residues are part of each CDR3. The order of the fields is V gene, D gene, CDR3 length, clone size, J gene, CDR3 protein, CDR3 DNA. A D gene is named only where the DNA matches it firmly. Clone size is stated in some rows and not others, as once, few, many or a class when expanded.

TRBV7-3	NA	15	NA	TRBJ2-6	CASSFTGSGANVLTF	TGTGCCAGCAGCTTCACAGGGTCTGGGGCCAACGTCCTGACTTTC
TRBV7-9	NA	16	NA	TRBJ1-4	CASSLGYRASNEKLFF	TGTGCCAGCAGCTTAGGCTACAGGGCCAGTAATGAAAAACTGTTTTTT
TRBV7-2	NA	17	NA	TRBJ1-1	CASSLDPGVWVGTEAFF	TGTGCCAGCAGCTTAGACCCGGGGGTCTGGGTGGGCACTGAAGCTTTCTTT
TRBV7-2	TRBD2	16	NA	TRBJ2-3	CASSLEGTRARNTQYF	TGTGCCAGCAGCTTAGAGGGGACTAGAGCACGAAATACGCAGTATTTT
TRBV7-2	NA	11	NA	TRBJ2-7	CASSLWASLHF	TGTGCCAGCAGCCTATGGGCGAGTTTGCACTTC
TRBV5-1	NA	15	once	TRBJ1-1	CASSLDGVLATEAFF	TGCGCCAGCAGCTTGGACGGGGTGTTGGCCACTGAAGCTTTCTTT
TRBV28	TRBD2	19	NA	TRBJ2-7	CASSIRTSLSEFFSYEQYF	TGTGCCAGCAGCATCCGGACTAGCCTTTCAGAGTTCTTCTCCTACGAGCAGTACTTC
TRBV5-3	NA	15	NA	TRBJ2-3	CARSLGWGGTDTQYF	TGTGCCAGAAGCTTGGGATGGGGAGGCACAGATACGCAGTATTTT
TRBV2	TRBD1	12	NA	TRBJ2-7	CANGQGGYEQYF	TGTGCCAACGGACAGGGTGGCTACGAGCAGTACTTC
TRBV28	NA	18	NA	TRBJ2-7	CASSPDSGTNLPYYEQYF	TGTGCCAGCAGCCCTGACTCCGGGACAAACCTCCCCTACTACGAGCAGTACTTC
TRBV5-1	NA	13	NA	TRBJ1-2	CASSPWPGTGYTF	TGCGCCAGCAGCCCATGGCCAGGAACTGGCTACACCTTC
TRBV4-3	TRBD2	16	few	TRBJ2-1	CASSQESPGGYNEQFF	TGCGCCAGCAGCCAAGAATCCCCGGGGGGGTACAATGAGCAGTTCTTC
TRBV28	NA	21	NA	TRBJ1-5	CASSLFPSRYRRRNSNQPQHF	TGTGCCAGCAGTTTATTCCCCTCCCGATACAGGAGACGAAATAGCAATCAGCCCCAGCATTTT
TRBV9	TRBD2	19	once	TRBJ2-3	CASSVSTRLAGGPQDTQYF	TGTGCCAGCAGCGTATCGACGAGACTAGCGGGGGGACCACAAGATACGCAGTATTTT
TRBV27	NA	15	NA	TRBJ2-2	CASSYSGPNTGELFF	TGTGCCAGCAGTTATAGCGGACCCAACACCGGGGAGCTGTTTTTT
TRBV5-6	NA	12	once	TRBJ2-7	CASSLIGDEQYF	TGTGCCAGCAGCTTGATCGGGGATGAGCAGTACTTC
TRBV9	NA	15	NA	TRBJ1-1	CASSQSRGTNTEAFF	TGTGCCAGCAGCCAGTCGCGGGGGACAAACACTGAAGCTTTCTTT
TRBV19	NA	13	once	TRBJ1-5	CASRDLANQPQHF	TGTGCCAGTAGGGACTTGGCCAACCAGCCCCAGCATTTT
TRBV7-3	TRBD1	17	NA	TRBJ1-2	CASSPSPGQGLYYGYTF	TGTGCCAGCAGCCCTAGCCCCGGACAGGGACTTTACTATGGCTACACCTTC
TRBV11-2	NA	13	NA	TRBJ2-3	CASSLDRRGGQYF	TGTGCCAGCAGCTTAGATCGTAGGGGGGGGCAGTATTTT
TRBV28	NA	16	NA	TRBJ2-7	CASRGQWRDSTYEQYF	TGTGCCAGCAGAGGGCAGTGGCGGGATTCGACCTACGAGCAGTACTTC
TRBV19	TRBD2	13	NA	TRBJ2-1	CASSLAGVNEQFF	TGTGCCAGTAGCCTAGCGGGAGTCAATGAGCAGTTCTTC
TRBV7-2	NA	15	NA	TRBJ2-5	CASSLYGLTQETQYF	TGTGCCAGCAGCTTATATGGACTAACTCAAGAGACCCAGTACTTC
TRBV6-1	TRBD1	14	NA	TRBJ1-1	CASRTGYMNTEAFF	TGTGCCAGCAGGACAGGGTACATGAACACTGAAGCTTTCTTT
TRBV7-6	TRBD1	15	once	TRBJ1-2	CASSPGQGVNYGYTF	TGTGCCAGCAGCCCCGGACAGGGAGTGAACTATGGCTACACCTTC
TRBV27	TRBD2	16	NA	TRBJ2-1	CASSLGTSGRKYEQFF	TGTGCCAGCAGTTTAGGGACTAGCGGGAGAAAGTATGAGCAGTTCTTC
TRBV29-1	NA	10	once	TRBJ2-5	CSVFQETQYF	TGCAGCGTTTTCCAGGAGACCCAGTACTTC
TRBV9	TRBD1	13	NA	TRBJ1-1	CASSTGANTEAFF	TGTGCCAGCAGCACAGGGGCGAACACTGAAGCTTTCTTT
TRBV5-1	TRBD1	23	NA	TRBJ2-7	CASSLFGHPTGTGATRSTYEQYF	TGCGCCAGCAGCTTGTTTGGGCACCCAACCGGGACAGGGGCAACCCGTTCTACCTACGAGCAGTACTTC
TRBV11-1	TRBD2	18	NA	TRBJ2-1	CASSPVWTSVTVFNEQFF	TGTGCCAGCTCCCCCGTTTGGACTAGCGTAACAGTCTTCAATGAGCAGTTCTTC
TRBV6-5	NA	13	NA	TRBJ1-5	CASSPYSNQPQHF	TGTGCCAGCAGTCCGTATAGCAATCAGCCCCAGCATTTT
TRBV12-5	NA	13	NA	TRBJ1-1	CASKGFMNTEAFF	TGTGCTAGTAAGGGGTTTATGAACACTGAAGCTTTCTTT
TRBV9	NA	14	NA	TRBJ1-2	CASSVEGLDYGYTF	TGTGCCAGCAGCGTAGAGGGACTGGACTATGGCTACACCTTC
TRBV6-1	TRBD1	16	NA	TRBJ1-2	CASSEAVSQGAYGYTF	TGTGCCAGCAGTGAAGCTGTATCTCAGGGGGCCTATGGCTACACCTTC
TRBV5-1	TRBD2	15	NA	TRBJ2-1	CASSLAWRGGNEQFF	TGCGCCAGCAGCTTGGCCTGGCGGGGGGGCAATGAGCAGTTCTTC
TRBV4-1	TRBD1	17	NA	TRBJ2-2	CASSQDLTGAITGELFF	TGCGCCAGCAGCCAGGATCTGACAGGGGCCATCACCGGGGAGCTGTTTTTT
TRBV4-1	TRBD1	14	NA	TRBJ2-7	CASSLGTGSYEQYF	TGCGCCAGCAGCCTCGGGACAGGTTCCTACGAGCAGTACTTC
TRBV12-2	NA	17	NA	TRBJ2-6	CASRTKDRGDGANVLTF	TGTGCAAGTCGCACAAAAGACAGGGGAGATGGGGCCAACGTCCTGACTTTC
TRBV7-9	TRBD2	13	NA	TRBJ2-5	CASSRSGGETQYF	TGTGCCAGCAGTCGGTCGGGGGGAGAGACCCAGTACTTC
TRBV27	TRBD1	19	NA	TRBJ1-2	CASSLVSQGTGGAFSGYTF	TGTGCCAGCAGTTTAGTCTCCCAAGGGACAGGGGGCGCTTTTAGTGGCTACACCTTC
TRBV11-1	NA	14	NA	TRBJ2-7	CASSRANEGYEQYF	TGTGCCAGCAGCCGGGCCAACGAGGGCTACGAGCAGTACTTC
TRBV2	NA	15	NA	TRBJ1-1	CASSETQGVGTEAFF	TGTGCCAGCAGTGAAACGCAGGGCGTGGGTACTGAAGCTTTCTTT
TRBV4-3	TRBD1	15	few	TRBJ2-1	CASSTAGTGGNEQFF	TGCGCCAGCAGCACCGCCGGGACAGGGGGCAATGAGCAGTTCTTC
TRBV30	NA	15	NA	TRBJ2-5	CAWSELRSPGETQYF	TGTGCCTGGAGTGAATTGCGGTCCCCAGGGGAGACCCAGTACTTC
TRBV6-5	NA	15	few	TRBJ1-4	CASSYSRERNEKLFF	TGTGCCAGCAGTTACTCCAGGGAACGCAATGAAAAACTGTTTTTT